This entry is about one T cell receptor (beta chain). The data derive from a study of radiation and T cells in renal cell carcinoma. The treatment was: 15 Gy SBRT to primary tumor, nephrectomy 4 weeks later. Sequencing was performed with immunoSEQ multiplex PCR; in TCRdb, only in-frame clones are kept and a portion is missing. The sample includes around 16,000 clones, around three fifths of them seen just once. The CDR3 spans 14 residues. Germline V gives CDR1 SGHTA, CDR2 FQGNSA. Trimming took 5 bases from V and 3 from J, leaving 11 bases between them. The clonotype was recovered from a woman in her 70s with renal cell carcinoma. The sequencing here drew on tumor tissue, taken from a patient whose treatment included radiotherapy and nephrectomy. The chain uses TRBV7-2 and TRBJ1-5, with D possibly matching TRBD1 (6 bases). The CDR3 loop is CASSPPGANQPQHF. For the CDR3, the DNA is TGTGCCAGCAGCCCCCCAGGGGCCAATCAGCCCCAGCATTTT. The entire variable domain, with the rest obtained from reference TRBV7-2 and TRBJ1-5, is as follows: GAGVSQSPSNKVTEKGKDVELRCDPISGHTALYWYRQSLGQGLEFLIYFQGNSAPDKSGLPSDRFSAERTGGSVSTLTIQRTQQEDSAVYLCASSPPGANQPQHFGDGTRLSIL.